This T cell receptor beta chain was sequenced during a study of T cells in Graves' hyperthyroidism and ophthalmopathy (dated by TCRdb to 2018 to 2020). About the investigation overall: Peripheral blood samples were taken at the time of initial diagnosis, prior to any treatment. TCR V-J signatures able to tell the groups apart were searched for in a discovery cohort of 100 or so patients, of whom over 40 had Graves' ophthalmopathy and roughly 59 had stable Graves' hyperthyroidism. Whether ophthalmopathy could be predicted prospectively was tested in an independent validation cohort made up of roughly 20 hyperthyroidism patients plus 17 patients who later progressed to ophthalmopathy. The roughly 100 discovery patients were randomly divided into training and test sets at a 7:3 ratio. In six Graves' hyperthyroidism patients, the study also compared T-cell repertoires from thyroid tissue with T-cell repertoires from blood. Following sampling, methimazole starting at 30 mg daily was given to hyperthyroidism patients, and high-dose intravenous methylprednisolone was given to ophthalmopathy patients. The paper reports TCR Vbeta CDR3 sequencing of approximately 140 peripheral blood samples: over 40 ophthalmopathy, under 85 hyperthyroidism and around 17 progressor patients.

This clonotype was counted ten times or more. Its antigen remains unidentified. Base qualities were left out, and no much larger clone turns up one base away. The TCR beta CDR3 regions were amplified from RNA transcripts. For the first round of RT-PCR on the TCR CDR3, the HTBI primer set was used together with the Qiagen OneStep RT-PCR kit. The libraries were constructed in a second round of multiplex PCR and then size-selected and purified. Sequencing of the libraries was done on an Illumina HiSeq2000 using paired-end 100 bp reads. The authors' pipeline ran thus. SOAPnuke was used to process the raw data, throwing out any read that contained adapters or uncalled bases, had a mean Phred below 15, or lacked an exact constant-primer or identifier match. High-quality paired reads were merged with COPE v1.2.5, and unique nucleotide sequences were defined as clonotypes. Clonotypes were aligned to IMGT TRBV, TRBD and TRBJ reference segments using MiTCR v1.1. Only V-J combinations with frequency above 0.0001, covering about 99% of repertoires, were analysed. The TCS score was defined as F50 (clonal expansion) divided by E x V (chaos), with BLOSUM62-based TCRdist calculated between CDR3 peptides within each V-J. Welch's t-statistics and random forest reduced 514 V-J features to roughly 13, which were used in a naive Bayes classifier (R e1071). The raw public data were reprocessed by TCRdb itself: fastp quality trimming at Q25, MiXCR clonotype calling, in-frame beta chains only. Identical CDR3 protein sequences are pooled into one entry, listed with their most common genes and DNA. The V and J calls were not made by the authors but by TCRdb's processing. The sample data list roughly 500,000 distinct CDR3 sequences, and more than 15% of these were observed just once. The leading ten clones occupy 29% of the sample.

Moderately to severely active disease, a Clinical Activity Score of at least 3, a NOSPECS grade of at least 4, and a duration under 3 months were present in ophthalmopathy patients. Patients with uncontrolled infections, other autoimmune diseases, pregnancy or lactation were excluded. Diagnoses relied on clinical symptoms, serum thyroxine and TRAb, thyroid ultrasound and orbital computed tomography. Ficoll-Paque density gradient centrifugation was used to isolate PBMCs from about 10 ml of fresh peripheral blood. Total RNA was extracted using Trizol reagent, and RNA quality was assessed on an Agilent 2100 Bioanalyzer. CDR1 and CDR2 (SGHTA, FQGNSA) derive from the germline V gene. The CDR3 goes from the cysteine to the phenylalanine over 15 residues. Only the CDR3 DNA stays, 45 bases, in frame from base 1. V lost 2 bases and J lost 6 bases; the stretch between them is 16 bases long. Broader findings and caveats from the paper: No statistical method was used to fix the sample size in advance, and group allocation was not hidden from the investigators. Ophthalmopathy was separated from stable hyperthyroidism by a 13 V-J signature model, with approximately 90% sensitivity and around 81% specificity obtained in cross-validation and 80%/75% obtained in testing. In validation, the model predicted progression to ophthalmopathy with approximately 70% sensitivity and roughly 72% specificity, a median of about 6 months before onset. Blood samples also contained most of the expanded thyroid clonotypes (frequency above 0.001), which suggests that blood repertoires may reflect thyroid immune responses.

The rearrangement joined TRBV7-2 to TRBJ1-1; the D gene lacks a confident call. Input material: blood. The origin of this receptor is a woman in her twenties or thirties with Graves' ophthalmopathy. The CDR3 here reads CASSLSSGSGAEAFF. In nucleotides, the sequence is TGTGCCAGCAGCTTATCGAGCGGTTCGGGCGCTGAAGCTTTCTTT.